What follows is one TCR beta chain and its context. The antigen is unknown. These data belong to a study of cytomegalovirus exposure and HLA in healthy donors. This CDR3 is built from 15 residues. Germline loops: CDR1 SGHDT, CDR2 YYEEEE. Trimming removed 4 bases from V and 10 bases from J; junction bases left unmatched: 11. Broader study findings: Testing in vitro showed a few CMV-associated chains specific for CMV antigens.

The study ran its PCR with 60 Vbeta and 13 Jbeta primers. The method was immunoSEQ multiplex PCR; TCRdb's version includes in-frame clones alone and lacks a portion of them. The sample has tens of thousands of clones; around 74% are singletons. The specimen sequenced was PBMCs. The TCR sequence derives from a male donor in good health and CMV-seropositive. The V gene is TRBV5-6, the J gene TRBJ1-6, with 7 positions matching TRBD1. CDR3 region: CASSKLTGWGSPLHF. CDR3 nucleotides: TGTGCCAGCAGCAAACTGACAGGGTGGGGCTCACCCCTCCACTTT.